Each of the 19 T cell receptor beta chains below was sequenced from the same sample in a study of blood T cell repertoires in COVID-19. Repertoires were generated with immunoSEQ multiplex PCR, while TCRdb's copy carries only in-frame clones and drops some. The table has about 85,000 clones, around 88% seen once; the top ten hold roughly 5.7%. The sample taken for sequencing was peripheral blood. The source of these receptors is a man in his 60s with acute or convalescent COVID-19.

The CDR3 nucleotides read TGTGCCAGCAGCTTAGGGACAAGGGGGAATGAGCAGTTCTTC. Translating gives CASSLGTRGNEQFF. The chain uses TRBV7-3 and TRBJ2-1, with D perhaps matching TRBD1 (6 bases). The CDR3 sequence is 14 residues long. Germline lookup yields CDR1 SGHTA and CDR2 FQGTGA. V gave up 2 bases and J gave up 7 bases, with 12 bases separating them.

About this clone itself: In the same sample, other DNA sequences code for this CDR3. The rearrangement uses TRBV9 and TRBJ2-7; D is perhaps TRBD1 (5 bases). V was trimmed by 0 bases and J by 0 bases, leaving 7 bases between them. The CDR3 is made up of 14 amino acids. CDR1 and CDR2 from the germline V gene are SGDLS and YYNGEE. The CDR3 DNA sequence: TGTGCCAGCAGCGTAGACGACAGCTCCTACGAGCAGTACTTC. Amino acids: CASSVDDSSYEQYF.

Only one count was recorded for this clone. The chain couples TRBV30 to TRBJ1-4; 8 nucleotides align to TRBD1. Trimming at V came to 2 bases and at J to 6 bases, leaving 5 bases not matched to a gene. In germline, CDR1 is GTSNPN, CDR2 SVGIG (reference sequence). The CDR3 runs to 14 residues. CDR3 sequence reads: CAWSSRGQDEKLFF. The CDR3 DNA is TGTGCCTGGAGTAGCAGGGGGCAAGATGAAAAACTGTTTTTT.

Points on this clone: An end of the junction does not agree with germline; a read error may underlie this. The chain couples TRBV5-5 to TRBJ1-2, with 7 bases fitting TRBD1. The CDR3 is 12 amino acids. Germline CDR1 is SGHKS and CDR2 is YYEKEE (reference sequence). The CDR3 is CASSNWDSATSF. The CDR3 DNA sequence: TGTGCCAGCAGCAACTGGGACAGCGCAACCTCCTTC.

The chain uses TRBV3-1 (or the pseudogene TRBV3-2) and TRBJ2-3, with a weak D call TRBD1 (6 bases). There are 14 residues in the CDR3. The ends were cut back, 4 bases at V and 7 bases at J, with 15 bases in the middle. From germline, CDR1 is LGHDT and CDR2 YNNKEL (reference sequence). The CDR3 is CASSPSQGLHTQYF. CDR3 nucleotide sequence: TGTGCCAGCAGCCCATCACAGGGCTTGCATACGCAGTATTTT.

The V call is TRBV6-2 or TRBV6-3, the J call TRBJ1-1, with TRBD1 matching over 9 bases. Germline V lookup: CDR1 MNHEY, CDR2 SVGEGT. V trimming: 5 bases; J trimming: 0 bases; junction bases outside the gene matches: 16. This CDR3 is built from 19 residues. CDR3 protein: CASSIPYRDREGMNTEAFF. The CDR3 DNA follows: TGTGCCAGCAGTATACCTTACCGGGACAGGGAGGGGATGAACACTGAAGCTTTCTTT.

The V call is TRBV4-1, the J call TRBJ2-3, with D possibly TRBD1 on 6 matching bases. V was trimmed by 0 bases and J by 5 bases, leaving 15 bases between them. Looked up from germline, CDR1 is MGHRA and CDR2 is YSYEKL. CDR3 length: 16 amino acids. The CDR3 region has the DNA TGCGCCAGCAGCCAAGACTGGCAGGGGTTACAAGATACGCAGTATTTT. This translates into CASSQDWQGLQDTQYF.

The rearrangement links TRBV12-5 to TRBJ2-2, with 12 nucleotides matching TRBD1. After removal of 5 bases from V and 6 bases from J, the junction contained 10 bases not matched to a gene. CDR1 and CDR2 (germline): LGHNT, FRNRAP. CDR3 length equals 17 residues. The CDR3 DNA reads TGTGCTAGTGGTGCACCGGGACAGGGGGCGGTGGCCGGGGAGCTGTTTTTT. Amino acids: CASGAPGQGAVAGELFF.

The J gene is TRBJ1-1, the V gene TRBV6-6; 7 positions match TRBD1. CDR1 is MNHNY and CDR2 is SVGAGI in the germline V gene (reference sequence). The trim removed 5 bases at V and 9 bases at J, leaving 9 bases unmatched. The CDR3 has 13 amino acids. CDR3 sequence reads: CASSLDRVRKAFF. For the CDR3, the DNA is TGTGCCAGCAGTCTAGACAGGGTAAGAAAAGCTTTCTTT.

The chain joins TRBV4-3 to TRBJ1-1; D remains ambiguous. V lost 2 bases to trimming and J lost 1 base, with 11 bases between them. Germline V lookup: CDR1 LGHNA, CDR2 YSLEER. This CDR3 is built from 15 residues. The CDR3 region is CASSQSRTENTEAFF. CDR3 coding DNA: TGCGCCAGCAGCCAATCACGAACAGAGAACACTGAAGCTTTCTTT.

This clone has only a few counts. The chain joins TRBV12-3 or TRBV12-4 to TRBJ1-2, with D maybe TRBD1 (5 bases). The CDR3 covers 13 residues. Trimming left V 4 bases short and J 7 bases short, with 13 bases between. The CDR3 sequence: CASSSDNRSGYTF. Written as DNA, the CDR3 is TGTGCCAGCAGTTCGGACAATAGGAGTGGCTACACCTTC.

This clone was recorded a few times. The rearrangement joins TRBV4-1 to TRBJ2-3; 7 nucleotides line up with TRBD2. Germline V gene lookup returns CDR1 MGHRA and CDR2 YSYEKL. The CDR3 contains 19 residues. The J segment lost 3 bases and the V segment lost 6 bases, leaving 21 bases of the junction unmatched. The CDR3 loop is CASRNPTGAGWRGTDTQYF. The DNA for the CDR3 is TGCGCCAGCAGAAACCCGACTGGAGCGGGGTGGAGAGGTACAGATACGCAGTATTTT.

The rearrangement joins TRBV5-4 to TRBJ2-7; perhaps TRBD1 as D (6 bases). The V end lost 1 base, the J end lost 7 bases, and 15 bases lay between the germline ends. CDR3 length: 14 amino acids. Germline-derived CDR1 and CDR2 are SGHNT and YYREEE (reference sequence). CDR3 sequence: CASSLNRALGEQYF. DNA for the CDR3: TGTGCCAGCAGCTTGAACAGGGCCCTGGGGGAGCAGTACTTC.

The gene calls are TRBV10-3 and TRBJ2-1, with a weak D call TRBD2 (6 bases). V was pared by 3 bases and J by 0 bases, with 15 bases between. The CDR3 sequence is 17 residues long. From germline, CDR1 is ENHRY and CDR2 SYGVKD. The CDR3 reads CAISEPGGPSSYNEQFF. The CDR3 nucleotides read TGTGCCATCAGTGAACCCGGAGGGCCCAGCTCCTACAATGAGCAGTTCTTC.

The CDR3 DNA reads as TGTGCCAGCAGCCCCCTGGGAGGGGAGGTTGAAAAACTGTTTTTT. It codes for CASSPLGGEVEKLFF. The chain combines TRBV3-1 (or the pseudogene TRBV3-2) with TRBJ1-4; perhaps TRBD1 as D (5 bases). CDR1 and CDR2 (germline): LGHDT, YNNKEL (reference sequence). The CDR3 runs to 15 residues. The V end lost 4 bases, the J end lost 7 bases, and 16 bases lay between the germline ends.

CDR3 loop: CASSMVQGAAEAFF. CDR3 in DNA: TGTGCCAGTAGTATGGTACAGGGGGCGGCGGAAGCTTTCTTT. This rearrangement joins TRBV19 to TRBJ1-1; TRBD1 matches at 9 bases. Trimming took 3 bases from V and 8 from J; bases not matched to a gene: 7. Germline assignment: CDR1 LNHDA and CDR2 SQIVND (reference sequence). CDR3 length equals 14 residues.

The chain carries TRBV3-1 (or the pseudogene TRBV3-2) and TRBJ2-4, with D perhaps TRBD1 (5 bases). The CDR3 sequence is 17 residues long. The germline V gene encodes CDR1 LGHDT and CDR2 YNNKEL (reference sequence). Trimming shortened V by 0 bases and J by 0 bases, and 12 bases separated the two germline ends. The CDR3 is CASSQDSPQGAKNIQYF. Here the CDR3 DNA reads TGTGCCAGCAGCCAAGATAGCCCCCAGGGAGCCAAAAACATTCAGTACTTC.

The chain recombines TRBV10-2 with TRBJ2-5, with a weak D call TRBD2 (6 bases). CDR3 length: 15 residues. CDR1 and CDR2 from the germline V gene are WSHSY and SAAADI. V lost 0 bases and J 5 bases, leaving 13 bases between the germline ends. The CDR3 nucleotides are TGCGCCAGCAGTGAGTCCCGCGGGGTAGGGGAGACCCAGTACTTC. As protein: CASSESRGVGETQYF.

This rearrangement joins TRBV28 to TRBJ1-5; weak D call: TRBD1 (6 bases). Germline CDR1 is MDHEN and CDR2 is SYDVKM. V gave up 4 bases and J gave up 5 bases, with 12 bases separating them. The length of the CDR3 is 14 residues. In DNA, the CDR3 is TGTGCCAGCAGTTCCCGCAGGGGCGATCAGCCCCAGCATTTT. This translates into CASSSRRGDQPQHF.